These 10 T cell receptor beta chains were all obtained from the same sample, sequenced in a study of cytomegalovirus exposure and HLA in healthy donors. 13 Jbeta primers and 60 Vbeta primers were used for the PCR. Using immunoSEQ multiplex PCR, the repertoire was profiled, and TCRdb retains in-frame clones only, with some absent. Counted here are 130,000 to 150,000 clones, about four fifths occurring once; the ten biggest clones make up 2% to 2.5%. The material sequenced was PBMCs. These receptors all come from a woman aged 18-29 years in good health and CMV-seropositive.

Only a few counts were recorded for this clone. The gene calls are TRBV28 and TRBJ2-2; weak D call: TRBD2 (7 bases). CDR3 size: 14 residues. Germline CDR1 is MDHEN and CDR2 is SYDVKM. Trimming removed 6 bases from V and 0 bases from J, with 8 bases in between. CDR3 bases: TGTGCCAGCAGGGGGGGGCCGAACACCGGGGAGCTGTTTTTT. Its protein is CASRGGPNTGELFF.

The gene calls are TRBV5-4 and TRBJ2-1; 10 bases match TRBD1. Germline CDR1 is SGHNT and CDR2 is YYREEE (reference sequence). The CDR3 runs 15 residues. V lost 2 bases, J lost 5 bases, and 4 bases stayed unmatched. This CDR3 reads CASSFGTGVNNEQFF. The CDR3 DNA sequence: TGTGCCAGCAGCTTCGGGACAGGGGTCAACAATGAGCAGTTCTTC.

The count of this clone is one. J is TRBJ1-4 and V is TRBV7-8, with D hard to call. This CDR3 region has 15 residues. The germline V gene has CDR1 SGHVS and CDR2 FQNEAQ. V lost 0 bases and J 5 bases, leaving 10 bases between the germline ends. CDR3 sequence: CASSLAADWNEKLFF. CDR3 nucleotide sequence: TGTGCCAGCAGCTTAGCAGCGGATTGGAATGAAAAACTGTTTTTT. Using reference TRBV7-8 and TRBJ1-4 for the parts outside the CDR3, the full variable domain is GAGVSQSPRYKVAKRGQDVALRCDPISGHVSLFWYQQALGQGPEFLTYFQNEAQLDKSGLPSDRFFAERPEGSVSTLKIQRTQQEDSAVYLCASSLAADWNEKLFFGSGTQLSVL.

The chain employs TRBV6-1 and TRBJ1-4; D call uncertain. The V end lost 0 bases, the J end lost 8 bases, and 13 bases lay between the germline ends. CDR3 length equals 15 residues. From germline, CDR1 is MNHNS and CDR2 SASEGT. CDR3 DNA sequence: TGTGCCAGCAGTGAAGCTCGGGGTGTCGGGGAAAAACTGTTTTTT. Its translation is CASSEARGVGEKLFF.

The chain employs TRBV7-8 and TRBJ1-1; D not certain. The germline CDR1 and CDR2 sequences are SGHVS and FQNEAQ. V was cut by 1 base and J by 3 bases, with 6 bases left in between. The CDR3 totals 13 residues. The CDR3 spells CASSLVEDTEAFF. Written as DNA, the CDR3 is TGTGCCAGCAGCTTAGTAGAGGACACTGAAGCTTTCTTT.

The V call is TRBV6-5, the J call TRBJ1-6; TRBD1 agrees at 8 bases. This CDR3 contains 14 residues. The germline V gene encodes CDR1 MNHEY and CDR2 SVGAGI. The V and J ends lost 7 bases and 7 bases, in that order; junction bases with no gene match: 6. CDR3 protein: CASNTQGANSPLHF. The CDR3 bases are TGTGCCAGCAATACTCAGGGGGCGAATTCACCCCTCCACTTT.

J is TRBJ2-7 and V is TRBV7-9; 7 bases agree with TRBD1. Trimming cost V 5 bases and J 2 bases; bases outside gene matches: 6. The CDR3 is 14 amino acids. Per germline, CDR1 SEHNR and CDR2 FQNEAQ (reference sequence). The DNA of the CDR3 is TGTGCCAGCAGCGCCCCGACAGGGACCTACGAGCAGTACTTC. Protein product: CASSAPTGTYEQYF.

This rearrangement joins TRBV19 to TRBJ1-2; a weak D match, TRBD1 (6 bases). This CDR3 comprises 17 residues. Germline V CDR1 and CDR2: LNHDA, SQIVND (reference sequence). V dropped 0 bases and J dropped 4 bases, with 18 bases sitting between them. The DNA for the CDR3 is TGTGCCAGTAGTATAGACGCAACAGGGCCTCCGCTCTATGGCTACACCTTC. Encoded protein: CASSIDATGPPLYGYTF.

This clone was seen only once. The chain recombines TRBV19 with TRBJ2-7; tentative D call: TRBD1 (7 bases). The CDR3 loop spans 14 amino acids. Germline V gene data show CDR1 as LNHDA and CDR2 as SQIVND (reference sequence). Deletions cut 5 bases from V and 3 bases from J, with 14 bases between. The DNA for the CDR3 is TGTGCCAGTAGTCCCCCAGGGGGGTACTACGAGCAGTACTTC. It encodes CASSPPGGYYEQYF.

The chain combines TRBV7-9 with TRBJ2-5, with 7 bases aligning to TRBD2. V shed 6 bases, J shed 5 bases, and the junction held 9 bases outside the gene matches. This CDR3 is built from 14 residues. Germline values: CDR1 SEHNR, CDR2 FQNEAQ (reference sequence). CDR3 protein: CASSHGLVGETQYF. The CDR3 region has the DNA TGTGCCAGCAGTCACGGACTAGTCGGGGAGACCCAGTACTTC.